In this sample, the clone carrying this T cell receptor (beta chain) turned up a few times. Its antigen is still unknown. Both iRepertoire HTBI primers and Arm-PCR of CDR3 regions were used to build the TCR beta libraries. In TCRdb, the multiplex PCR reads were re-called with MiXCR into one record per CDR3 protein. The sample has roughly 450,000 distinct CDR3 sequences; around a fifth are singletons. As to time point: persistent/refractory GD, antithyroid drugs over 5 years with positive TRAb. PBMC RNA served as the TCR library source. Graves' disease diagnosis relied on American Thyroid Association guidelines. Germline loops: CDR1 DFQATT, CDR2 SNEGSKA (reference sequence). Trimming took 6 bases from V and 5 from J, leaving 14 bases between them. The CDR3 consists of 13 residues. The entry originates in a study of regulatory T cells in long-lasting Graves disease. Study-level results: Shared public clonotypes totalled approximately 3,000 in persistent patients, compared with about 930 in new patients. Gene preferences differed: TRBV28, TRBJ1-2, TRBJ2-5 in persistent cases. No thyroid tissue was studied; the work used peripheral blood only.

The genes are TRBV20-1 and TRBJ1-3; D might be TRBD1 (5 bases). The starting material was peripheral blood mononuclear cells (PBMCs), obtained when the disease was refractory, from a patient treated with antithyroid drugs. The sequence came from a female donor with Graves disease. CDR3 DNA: TGCAGTGCGGGGGAGCCGGGGAGAAACACCATATATTTT. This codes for CSAGEPGRNTIYF.